Following are 20 T cell receptor beta chains from one sample sequenced in a study of cytomegalovirus exposure and HLA in healthy donors. PCR used 60 Vbeta primers and 13 Jbeta primers. TCRdb's copy holds only in-frame clones and misses some; the assay was immunoSEQ multiplex PCR. The table records roughly 120,000 clones, over 60% of them present only once. Input material: PBMCs. The receptors come from a man under 40 in good health and CMV-seropositive.

The V and J genes are TRBV27 and TRBJ1-1; D is possibly TRBD1 (6 bases). The CDR3 is 16 amino acids. The V end was cut by 3 bases, the J end by 6 bases, with 20 bases between. Germline CDR1 is MNHEY and CDR2 is SMNVEV (reference sequence). CDR3 residues: CASSLAGTIGFAEAFF. As DNA, the CDR3 is TGTGCCAGCAGTTTGGCCGGGACAATTGGGTTCGCTGAAGCTTTCTTT.

This clone was detected once. The rearrangement links TRBV6-6 to TRBJ2-5; perhaps TRBD2 as D (5 bases). The CDR3 is 14 residues long. CDR1 MNHNY and CDR2 SVGAGI come from the germline V gene (reference sequence). Trimming cost V 4 bases and J 9 bases, with 18 bases left between them. The CDR3: CASSLDSPRSAQYF. The CDR3 nucleotides are TGTGCCAGCAGTTTGGACTCCCCCAGGTCGGCCCAGTACTTC.

The chain combines TRBV4-1 with TRBJ1-5; 12 bases fit TRBD1. Germline CDR1 and CDR2: MGHRA and YSYEKL. The V gene end was trimmed by 3 bases and the J gene end by 3 bases; junction bases not matched to a gene: 6. The CDR3 has 17 amino acids. In nucleotides, the CDR3 is TGCGCCAGCAGCCACCCCGGGGACAGGGGGCACAATCAGCCCCAGCATTTT. Translated: CASSHPGDRGHNQPQHF.

The chain is built from TRBV6-1 and TRBJ1-5, with 7 bases aligning to TRBD1. The CDR3 length is 15 residues. The germline V gene encodes CDR1 MNHNS and CDR2 SASEGT. The V gene end was trimmed by 3 bases and the J gene end by 2 bases; junction bases not matched to a gene: 4. CDR3 region: CASSENQGGNQPQHF. In nucleotides, the CDR3 is TGTGCCAGCAGTGAGAACCAGGGGGGCAATCAGCCCCAGCATTTT.

This sequence joins TRBV29-1 and TRBJ2-7; no clear D gene. Looked up from germline, CDR1 is SQVTM and CDR2 is ANQGSEA. The CDR3 extends over 11 amino acids. The germline V and J ends were trimmed by 4 bases and 6 bases, with 10 bases remaining between them. The CDR3 is CSVVTPVEQYF. The CDR3 DNA reads as TGCAGCGTTGTCACCCCAGTCGAGCAGTACTTC.

V usage is TRBV6-6 and J usage is TRBJ1-2; a weak D match, TRBD1 (5 bases). Germline V gives CDR1 MNHNY, CDR2 SVGAGI (reference sequence). The CDR3 consists of 15 residues. The germline V and J ends were trimmed by 0 bases and 3 bases, with 11 bases remaining between them. CDR3 sequence (DNA): TGTGCCAGCAGTTACTCGAGACAGACCCACTATGGCTACACCTTC. It codes for CASSYSRQTHYGYTF.

V usage is TRBV27 and J usage is TRBJ1-3; unclear D gene. The CDR3 is made up of 15 amino acids. The germline CDR1 and CDR2 sequences are MNHEY and SMNVEV (reference sequence). V was clipped by 5 bases and J by 4 bases, with 15 bases between them. CDR3 DNA: TGTGCCAGCAGTCCCATGCGGGAGTTGGGAAACACCATATATTTT. Its translation is CASSPMRELGNTIYF.

The V and J genes are TRBV5-1 and TRBJ2-7; D might be TRBD1 (6 bases). Trimming cost V 0 bases and J 0 bases, with 7 bases left between them. Germline CDR1 SGHRS, CDR2 YFSETQ. This CDR3 spans 14 amino acids. CDR3: CASSLAGDSYEQYF. As DNA, the CDR3 is TGCGCCAGCAGCTTGGCAGGGGACTCCTACGAGCAGTACTTC.

The rearrangement links TRBV5-1 to TRBJ2-1; a possible D gene is TRBD1 (5 bases). Trimming took 5 bases from V and 1 from J, leaving 10 bases between them. The CDR3 covers 14 residues. CDR1 and CDR2 (germline): SGHRS, YFSETQ. CDR3 coding DNA: TGCGCCAGCAGAGGGGTGGCGTCCTACAATGAGCAGTTCTTC. This codes for CASRGVASYNEQFF.

This chain uses TRBV14 with TRBJ2-7; no definite D call. This CDR3 has 13 amino acids. V lost 1 base, J lost 7 bases, and 11 bases lay in between. Germline V gene sequence: CDR1 SGHDN, CDR2 FVKESK. CDR3 sequence (DNA): TGTGCCAGCAGCCAAGGTCTACGCTGGGAGCAGTACTTC. It yields the protein CASSQGLRWEQYF.

This chain uses TRBV15 with TRBJ1-3; possible D gene TRBD1, 6 bases. V gave up 3 bases and J gave up 3 bases, with 15 bases separating them. CDR3 length: 16 amino acids. Germline lookup yields CDR1 LNHNV and CDR2 YYDKDF (reference sequence). CDR3 sequence reads: CATSSLSQGYGNTIYF. The CDR3 DNA is TGTGCCACCAGCAGCCTTTCACAGGGTTATGGAAACACCATATATTTT.

This clone is medium-sized by share. The chain has TRBV7-8 and TRBJ2-3; D might be TRBD2 (7 bases). V was clipped by 1 base and J by 1 base, with 15 bases between them. There are 17 residues in the CDR3. The germline V gene has CDR1 SGHVS and CDR2 FQNEAQ. CDR3 bases: TGTGCCAGCAGCTTAGGGGGACGGGGGGCACGCACAGATACGCAGTATTTT. Translating gives CASSLGGRGARTDTQYF.

V gene TRBV7-8 combines with J gene TRBJ2-5; 11 nucleotides agree with TRBD2. The tail of the sequence fits TRBJ2-7 better, so the J call may be wrong. CDR1 and CDR2 from the germline V gene are SGHVS and FQNEAQ. This CDR3 is built from 17 residues. CDR3: CASSLTSGAADPYEQYF. CDR3 bases: TGTGCCAGCAGCTTGACTAGCGGGGCCGCCGACCCCTACGAGCAGTACTTC.

This chain joins TRBV5-4 and TRBJ2-1; TRBD2 might be the D (7 bases). V dropped 0 bases and J dropped 3 bases, with 10 bases sitting between them. Germline V lookup: CDR1 SGHNT, CDR2 YYREEE (reference sequence). The CDR3 sequence is 15 residues long. Written as DNA, the CDR3 is TGTGCCAGCAGCTTGGTGGGGGGGCGCTACAATGAGCAGTTCTTC. Translated, it gives CASSLVGGRYNEQFF. Filled out from reference TRBV5-4 and TRBJ2-1, the complete variable domain reads ETGVTQSPTHLIKTRGQQVTLRCSSQSGHNTVSWYQQALGQGPQFIFQYYREEENGRGNFPPRFSGLQFPNYSSELNVNALELDDSALYLCASSLVGGRYNEQFFGPGTRLTVL.

The rearrangement uses TRBV28 and TRBJ2-7; no clear D gene. Trimming shortened V by 5 bases and J by 2 bases, and 10 bases separated the two germline ends. Per germline, CDR1 MDHEN and CDR2 SYDVKM. The CDR3 length is 13 residues. The CDR3 loop is CASSGGTAYEQYF. The CDR3 DNA reads as TGTGCCAGCAGTGGCGGCACCGCCTACGAGCAGTACTTC.

This clone was detected a few times. Written as DNA, the CDR3 is TGTGCCAGCAGTTCACTGCAGGGGACTGAAGCTTTCTTT. It translates to CASSSLQGTEAFF. This chain connects TRBV6-1 to TRBJ1-1, with D possibly TRBD1 on 6 matching bases. Between the trimmed V and J ends, which lost 5 bases and 5 bases, there was a span of 12 bases. The CDR3 covers 13 residues. Per the germline V gene, CDR1 is MNHNS and CDR2 is SASEGT.

This chain links TRBV9 with TRBJ2-1; 13 bases line up with TRBD2. Germline values: CDR1 SGDLS, CDR2 YYNGEE. V lost 3 bases, J lost 8 bases, and 5 bases stayed unmatched. The CDR3 runs 15 residues. In DNA form, the CDR3 reads TGTGCCAGCAGCGCTGGGACTAGCGGGAAAGATGAGCAGTTCTTC. Its protein is CASSAGTSGKDEQFF.

The chain links TRBV29-1 to TRBJ2-7; a possible D gene is TRBD2 (6 bases). CDR1 SQVTM and CDR2 ANQGSEA come from the germline V gene. Trimming pared 1 base from V and 1 base from J, leaving 17 bases between. CDR3 length: 16 residues. The CDR3: CSVEVPGAKGSYEQYF. Written as DNA, the CDR3 is TGCAGCGTTGAAGTGCCGGGAGCCAAAGGGTCCTACGAGCAGTACTTC.

The chain links TRBV4-2 to TRBJ1-2; D remains unclear. This CDR3 region has 15 residues. CDR1 and CDR2 (germline): LGHNA, YNFKEQ. Trimming pared 2 bases from V and 6 bases from J, leaving 16 bases between. CDR3 in amino acids: CASSQRLGIVDGYTF. The CDR3 DNA sequence: TGTGCCAGCAGCCAAAGACTCGGGATCGTGGATGGCTACACCTTC.

The chain has TRBV5-5 and TRBJ1-5; 8 positions agree with TRBD1. The CDR3 spans 15 residues. Trimming cost V 5 bases and J 3 bases; bases outside gene matches: 7. Germline V gene lookup returns CDR1 SGHKS and CDR2 YYEKEE (reference sequence). This CDR3 reads CASRPTGVDNQPQHF. CDR3 DNA sequence: TGTGCCAGCAGGCCGACAGGGGTGGACAATCAGCCCCAGCATTTT. Combining the CDR3 with reference TRBV5-5 and TRBJ1-5 gives the whole variable domain DAGVTQSPTHLIKTRGQQVTLRCSPISGHKSVSWYQQVLGQGPQFIFQYYEKEERGRGNFPDRFSARQFPNYSSELNVNALLLGDSALYLCASRPTGVDNQPQHFGDGTRLSIL.